One and the same sample provided the 26 T cell receptor beta chains below, sequenced in a study of identical twins. TCRdb analysed the 5' RACE reads with MiXCR anew, one entry per CDR3 protein. The profile shows fewer than 250,000 distinct CDR3 sequences, less than 10% of them singletons. Sequencing was carried out using memory (CD45RO+) T cells sorted from blood. These receptors all stem from a woman in her late teens or twenties in good health.

The rearrangement uses TRBV20-1 and TRBJ1-3; tentatively, D is TRBD1 (5 bases). Germline V lookup: CDR1 DFQATT, CDR2 SNEGSKA (reference sequence). V was trimmed by 3 bases and J by 0 bases, leaving 15 bases between them. The CDR3 runs 16 residues. CDR3: CSASPPTVLSGNTIYF. CDR3 bases: TGCAGTGCTAGTCCTCCGACAGTCCTCTCTGGAAACACCATATATTTT.

This chain joins TRBV2 and TRBJ2-4, with 8 bases matching TRBD1. CDR1 SNHLY and CDR2 FYNNEI come from the germline V gene. This CDR3 has 14 residues. V dropped 5 bases and J dropped 5; count of bases not matched to a gene: 5. The CDR3 DNA sequence: TGTGCCAGCAGTACCAGGGGGCTGGAAAACATTCAGTACTTC. Its protein is CASSTRGLENIQYF.

The chain carries TRBV3-1 and TRBJ2-5; D may be TRBD1 (6 bases). Trimming took 4 bases from V and 5 from J, leaving 11 bases between them. This CDR3 is 13 amino acids long. Germline CDR1 reads LGHDT; CDR2 reads YNNKEL (reference sequence). CDR3 sequence reads: CASSPGVWETQYF. The CDR3 DNA is TGTGCCAGCAGCCCAGGGGTTTGGGAGACCCAGTACTTC.

This clonotype showed up many times. V and J are TRBV12-3 or TRBV12-4 and TRBJ2-1, with TRBD2 identical over 13 bases. The CDR3 has 15 residues. V lost 6 bases to trimming and J lost 10 bases; unmatched junction nucleotides: 9. The CDR3 coding sequence is TGTGCCAGCAGCCCCGGACTAGCGGGAGCCCTCGAGCAGTTCTTC. As protein: CASSPGLAGALEQFF.

This clonotype appeared a few times. This sequence joins TRBV19 and TRBJ2-2; D call uncertain. This CDR3 is built from 13 residues. Trimming shortened V by 10 bases and J by 1 base, and 10 bases separated the two germline ends. Germline V gene data show CDR1 as LNHDA and CDR2 as SQIVND (reference sequence). The CDR3 here is CATSSLNTGELFF. The CDR3 DNA sequence: TGTGCCACCTCCTCCTTGAACACCGGGGAGCTGTTTTTT.

The rearrangement uses TRBV2 and TRBJ1-4; D ambiguous. The CDR3 spans 12 residues. Looked up from germline, CDR1 is SNHLY and CDR2 is FYNNEI. V dropped 1 base and J dropped 7 bases, with 4 bases sitting between them. CDR3 region: CASSEEPEKLFF. The CDR3 nucleotides are TGTGCCAGCAGTGAAGAGCCTGAAAAACTGTTTTTT.

This clonotype has ten or more counts. The chain is built from TRBV28 and TRBJ1-2, with D perhaps TRBD1 (5 bases). This CDR3 is built from 13 residues. Per germline, CDR1 MDHEN and CDR2 SYDVKM. V was pared by 6 bases and J by 3 bases, with 11 bases between. The CDR3, as DNA: TGTGCCAGCAGCTCCGGGACGGACTATGGCTACACCTTC. Protein product: CASSSGTDYGYTF.

V and J are TRBV20-1 and TRBJ2-7; no firm D call. V was cut by 3 bases and J by 3 bases, with 12 bases left in between. Germline V gives CDR1 DFQATT, CDR2 SNEGSKA (reference sequence). CDR3 length equals 13 residues. The CDR3 spells CSASRWTGYEQYF. CDR3 sequence (DNA): TGCAGTGCTAGTCGGTGGACGGGCTACGAGCAGTACTTC.

This clonotype has just a few counts. The chain links TRBV3-1 to TRBJ1-4, with 7 positions matching TRBD1. Unmatched junction bases numbered 10, after V lost 2 bases and J lost 7 bases. The CDR3 spans 16 residues. The germline gives CDR1 LGHDT, CDR2 YNNKEL (reference sequence). The CDR3 DNA reads as TGTGCCAGCAGCCAACCCCCCGCGACAGGGACTGAAAAACTGTTTTTT. It codes for CASSQPPATGTEKLFF. Full variable domain (rest looked up from reference TRBV3-1 and TRBJ1-4): DTAVSQTPKYLVTQMGNDKSIKCEQNLGHDTMYWYKQDSKKFLKIMFSYNNKELIINETVPNRFSPKSPDKAHLNLHINSLELGDSAVYFCASSQPPATGTEKLFFGSGTQLSVL.

This clonotype was seen only a few times. The chain carries TRBV28 and TRBJ1-6; TRBD1 is a possible D gene (6 bases). Germline values: CDR1 MDHEN, CDR2 SYDVKM. With 8 bases removed from V and 5 bases from J, the gap between germline ends came to 16 bases. The CDR3 is 15 residues long. The CDR3 DNA follows: TGTGCCAGCCCGCCTAAGGGACAAAATAATTCACCCCTCCACTTT. Its translation: CASPPKGQNNSPLHF.

This clonotype occurred a few times. The rearrangement joins TRBV3-1 to TRBJ2-2, with a tentative D call TRBD2 (6 bases). Germline V CDR1 and CDR2: LGHDT, YNNKEL (reference sequence). V lost 0 bases to trimming and J lost 3 bases, with 11 bases between them. The CDR3 sequence is 16 residues long. The CDR3 protein is CASSQDWRVDTGELFF. The CDR3 DNA reads as TGTGCCAGCAGCCAAGATTGGAGGGTCGACACCGGGGAGCTGTTTTTT.

In regard to this clonotype: Relative to the germline gene, one junction end is altered; a read error may explain this. This chain links TRBV12-3 or TRBV12-4 with TRBJ1-2; D not resolved. This CDR3 is built from 11 residues. DNA for the CDR3: TGTGCCAGCAGTCAACTGTATGGCACGTCCTTC. Residues: CASSQLYGTSF.

The J gene is TRBJ1-1, the V gene TRBV7-3; possible D gene TRBD1, 6 bases. The CDR3 covers 13 residues. Germline CDR1 and CDR2: SGHTA and FQGTGA. Between the trimmed V and J ends, which lost 5 bases and 3 bases, there was a span of 10 bases. The CDR3 spells CASSVYRDTEAFF. CDR3 bases: TGTGCCAGCAGCGTCTACAGGGACACTGAAGCTTTCTTT. The whole variable domain, filled in from reference TRBV7-3 and TRBJ1-1, reads GAGVSQTPSNKVTEKGKYVELRCDPISGHTALYWYRQSLGQGPEFLIYFQGTGAADDSGLPNDRFFAVRPEGSVSTLKIQRTERGDSAVYLCASSVYRDTEAFFGQGTRLTVV.

This clonotype was detected only once. The rearrangement joins TRBV20-1 to TRBJ2-7; TRBD1 matches 8 bases. Germline lookup yields CDR1 DFQATT and CDR2 SNEGSKA (reference sequence). The V and J ends lost 7 bases and 2 bases, in that order; junction bases with no gene match: 4. The CDR3 sequence is 12 residues long. The CDR3 sequence is CSVPGQAYEQYF. The CDR3 DNA sequence: TGCAGTGTCCCGGGACAGGCCTACGAGCAGTACTTC.

The chain employs TRBV7-9 and TRBJ1-6; D remains ambiguous. V shed 1 base and J shed 10 bases, with 8 bases lying between them. CDR1 is SEHNR, CDR2 FQNEAQ, per germline (reference sequence). This CDR3 spans 13 amino acids. The CDR3 reads CASSLVQTSPLHF. The CDR3 bases are TGTGCCAGCAGCTTAGTTCAGACATCACCCCTCCACTTT.

This clonotype was observed a few times. The gene calls are TRBV4-3 and TRBJ2-2; 14 bases are a match to TRBD2. The germline CDR1 and CDR2 sequences are LGHNA and YSLEER. This CDR3 region has 18 residues. V dropped 1 base and J dropped 4; count of bases not matched to a gene: 5. As DNA, the CDR3 is TGCGCCAGCAGCCAAGTCCTGGGACTAGCGGGAGCCACCGGGGAGCTGTTTTTT. Protein: CASSQVLGLAGATGELFF.

This clonotype was observed once. This sequence joins TRBV12-3 or TRBV12-4 and TRBJ2-4, with D possibly TRBD1 on 6 matching bases. The CDR3 loop spans 15 amino acids. V was trimmed by 4 bases and J by 1 base, leaving 11 bases between them. The CDR3 sequence is CASSWDQGAKNIQYF. As DNA, the CDR3 is TGTGCCAGCAGTTGGGACCAGGGGGCCAAAAACATTCAGTACTTC.

There are a few counts of this clonotype. The rearrangement links TRBV6-2 or TRBV6-3 to TRBJ2-5, with D possibly TRBD2 on 6 matching bases. Trimming stripped 8 bases from V and 4 bases from J, with 17 bases between. This CDR3 comprises 14 residues. Germline V gene data show CDR1 as MNHEY and CDR2 as SVGEGT. The DNA of the CDR3 is TGTGCCAGCCAACCTATGACGGGAGTAGAGACCCAGTACTTC. Amino acids: CASQPMTGVETQYF.

The rearrangement links TRBV15 to TRBJ2-5; tentatively, D is TRBD1 (6 bases). CDR3 length equals 14 residues. CDR1 and CDR2 from the germline V gene are LNHNV and YYDKDF (reference sequence). V shed 5 bases and J shed 2 bases, with 12 bases lying between them. CDR3 in amino acids: CATSRTGFQETQYF. CDR3 DNA sequence: TGTGCCACCAGCCGTACAGGGTTTCAAGAGACCCAGTACTTC.

This clonotype has a handful of counts. The chain has TRBV9 and TRBJ1-6, with D possibly matching TRBD1 (5 bases). With 0 bases removed from V and 4 bases from J, the gap between germline ends came to 8 bases. Per the germline V gene, CDR1 is SGDLS and CDR2 is YYNGEE. This CDR3 region has 15 residues. The CDR3 is CASSVAGGYNSPLHF. CDR3 sequence (DNA): TGTGCCAGCAGCGTAGCCGGGGGATATAATTCACCCCTCCACTTT.

This clonotype was picked up a small number of times. The V and J genes are TRBV7-2 and TRBJ2-3, with D hard to call. Germline CDR1 SGHTA, CDR2 FQGNSA. The CDR3 contains 16 residues. Trimming shortened V by 0 bases and J by 0 bases, and 10 bases separated the two germline ends. The CDR3 region is CASSLALSRSTDTQYF. The CDR3 nucleotides are TGTGCCAGCAGCTTAGCCTTAAGCAGAAGCACAGATACGCAGTATTTT.

In this sample, this clonotype turned up many times. The chain carries TRBV11-2 and TRBJ2-1, with 10 bases that match TRBD2. The germline CDR1 and CDR2 sequences are SGHAT and FQNNGV. Germline trimming cut 3 bases from V and 4 bases from J; bases unmatched to any gene: 12. The CDR3 is 18 residues long. Here the CDR3 reads CASSFVGPAGGYYNEQFF. The DNA of the CDR3 is TGTGCCAGCAGCTTTGTTGGACCAGCGGGAGGGTATTACAATGAGCAGTTCTTC.

This clonotype was recorded many times. The chain joins TRBV20-1 to TRBJ2-7, with D possibly being TRBD2 (7 bases). The CDR3 sequence is 13 residues long. Trimming pared 6 bases from V and 6 bases from J, leaving 18 bases between. The germline CDR1 and CDR2 sequences are DFQATT and SNEGSKA (reference sequence). The CDR3 spells CSANPAGAGEQYF. The CDR3, as DNA: TGCAGTGCCAACCCGGCGGGGGCAGGCGAGCAGTACTTC.

This clonotype was counted a few times. The rearrangement uses TRBV9 and TRBJ2-1; 10 bases fit TRBD2. The trim removed 1 base at V and 6 bases at J, leaving 4 bases unmatched. There are 15 residues in the CDR3. The germline V gene has CDR1 SGDLS and CDR2 YYNGEE. The CDR3 DNA is TGTGCCAGCAGCGTACTAGCGGGAGATGGCAATGAGCAGTTCTTC. This translates into CASSVLAGDGNEQFF.

The chain links TRBV5-8 to TRBJ2-1; 10 bases match TRBD2. The ends lost 2 bases at V and 8 bases at J; junction bases unmatched: 7. Germline V gene data show CDR1 as SGHTS and CDR2 as YDEGEE. This CDR3 spans 15 amino acids. In nucleotides, the CDR3 is TGTGCCAGCAGCTTAGGGACTAGCGCGAGGGATGAGCAGTTCTTC. Its protein product is CASSLGTSARDEQFF.

This clonotype has more than one count but fewer than ten. The chain carries TRBV10-1 and TRBJ2-1; 10 nucleotides align to TRBD2. V trimming: 0 bases; J trimming: 6 bases; junction bases outside the gene matches: 5. There are 16 residues in the CDR3. Germline CDR1 is WNHNN and CDR2 is SYGVQD (reference sequence). CDR3 protein: CASSESRVAGGNEQFF. Here the CDR3 DNA reads TGCGCCAGCAGTGAGTCGAGGGTAGCGGGGGGCAATGAGCAGTTCTTC.